A selection of T cell receptor beta chains follows, all from one sample in a study of blood T cell repertoires in COVID-19. Some clones are missing from TCRdb's copy, which holds only in-frame ones; the method was immunoSEQ multiplex PCR. Of approximately 89,000 clones in the sample, about 85% were seen once. The sample consisted of peripheral blood. The receptors shown here come from a man in his 70s with acute or convalescent COVID-19. The CDR3 runs from the conserved cysteine through the conserved F or W. A D gene is named only where the DNA matches it firmly. Clone size is not always given. Where it is, it says once, few, many or a class for expanded clones.

J gene	CDR3 length	V gene	D gene	clone size	CDR3 DNA	CDR3 protein
TRBJ2-3	15	TRBV28	NA	NA	TGTGCCAGCAGTACCCCCGATAGGAGTGCAGATACGCAGTATTTT	CASSTPDRSADTQYF
TRBJ2-3	19	TRBV28	TRBD2	NA	TGTGCCAGCACCCTTTCGTGGACTAGCGGGGGGGCCAACTCAGATACGCAGTATTTT	CASTLSWTSGGANSDTQYF
TRBJ1-2	14	TRBV7-9	NA	NA	TGTGCCAGCAGCTTAGGGGGCCGTGTTGATGGCTACACCTTC	CASSLGGRVDGYTF
TRBJ1-4	16	TRBV5-5	NA	NA	TGTGCCAGCAGCCTCGGGACATCCGCAACTAATGAAAAACTGTTTTTT	CASSLGTSATNEKLFF
TRBJ2-2	12	TRBV6-5	NA	NA	TGTGCCAGCGGGTTAGCAACCGGGGAGCTGTTTTTT	CASGLATGELFF
TRBJ1-5	12	TRBV7-8	NA	NA	TGTGCCAGCGGGGAGGCTAATCAGCCCCAGCATTTT	CASGEANQPQHF
TRBJ1-4	16	TRBV28	TRBD1	NA	TGTGCCAGCAGTATACCGACAGGGGGCAGTATTGAAAAACTGTTTTTT	CASSIPTGGSIEKLFF
TRBJ2-7	14	TRBV4-1	TRBD1	NA	TGCGCCAGCAGTATAGACAGGGGAACCTACGAGCAGTACTTC	CASSIDRGTYEQYF
TRBJ2-5	10	TRBV7-8	NA	NA	TGTGCCAGCAGTCTAGAGACCCAGTACTTC	CASSLETQYF
TRBJ2-3	16	TRBV5-1	TRBD2	NA	TGCGCCAGCAGCTCGACCACTAGCGGGGTTGCAGATACGCAGTATTTT	CASSSTTSGVADTQYF
TRBJ1-4	18	TRBV18	TRBD1	NA	TGTGCCAGCTCACTACAGGGGAGGTCGATTTCGACTAATGAAAAACTGTTTTTT	CASSLQGRSISTNEKLFF
TRBJ1-2	14	TRBV28	NA	NA	TGTGCCGCGATGACGGGCGGGGCCGGCTATGGCTACACCTTC	CAAMTGGAGYGYTF
TRBJ2-2	16	TRBV3-1/TRBV3-2	TRBD2	NA	TGTGCCAGCAGCCCGCGACTAGCGGTGAACACCGGGGAGCTGTTTTTT	CASSPRLAVNTGELFF
TRBJ1-1	15	TRBV9	NA	NA	TGTGCCAGCAGCGTAGTCGAGGCAGTGAACACTGAAGCTTTCTTT	CASSVVEAVNTEAFF
TRBJ1-4	16	TRBV28	TRBD1	NA	TGTGCCAGCAGTTTTCAAGACAGGGGAGTTCGGGAAAAACTGTTTTTT	CASSFQDRGVREKLFF
TRBJ1-5	16	TRBV4-1	NA	few	TGCGCCAGCAGCCAAGTTGCCGGACACCCCAATCAGCCCCAGCATTTT	CASSQVAGHPNQPQHF
TRBJ2-3	17	TRBV7-6	TRBD2	NA	TGTGCCAGCAGCTTGAGGACTAGCGGGGGGGGAACAGATACGCAGTATTTT	CASSLRTSGGGTDTQYF
TRBJ2-2	15	TRBV5-1	TRBD1	NA	TGCGCCAGCAGCGAGCAACAGGGGGCCCCCGGGGAGCTGTTTTTT	CASSEQQGAPGELFF
TRBJ2-3	15	TRBV5-1	TRBD1	few	TGCGCCAGCAGCTTGCAGGGGGCGATTGGAGATACGCAGTATTTT	CASSLQGAIGDTQYF
TRBJ1-3	14	TRBV28	NA	NA	TGTGCCAGCCGCCCCGGGACAATTGGAAACACCATATATTTT	CASRPGTIGNTIYF
TRBJ2-2	16	TRBV7-7	NA	NA	TGTGCCAGCAGCCCCCGTCAGGGGGGGAACACCGGGGAGCTGTTTTTT	CASSPRQGGNTGELFF
TRBJ1-6	15	TRBV3-1/TRBV3-2	NA	NA	TGTGCCAGCAGCCAACAGGGGATTAGGCTTTCACCCCTCCACTTT	CASSQQGIRLSPLHF
TRBJ1-2	13	TRBV12-3/TRBV12-4	NA	NA	TGTGCCAGCAGACAGACAGCATTCTATGGCTACACCTTC	CASRQTAFYGYTF
TRBJ1-4	18	TRBV30	NA	NA	TGTGCCTGGAGTGTTTCCCATATTACACAGGGCCGGGATGAAAAACTGTTTTTT	CAWSVSHITQGRDEKLFF
TRBJ1-5	15	TRBV7-8	TRBD1	NA	TGTGCCAGCAGCTTAGGGGGACAGGGCAACCAGCCCCAGCATTTT	CASSLGGQGNQPQHF
TRBJ1-6	17	TRBV7-9	TRBD1	few	TGTGCCAGCAGCTCTCGACAGGGGCGAAACCTTAATTCACCCCTCCACTTT	CASSSRQGRNLNSPLHF
TRBJ2-3	16	TRBV11-2	TRBD2	NA	TGTGCCAGCAGCTTAGCCTTCACTAGCGGGGCGCAGGGGCAGTATTTT	CASSLAFTSGAQGQYF
TRBJ2-3	15	TRBV5-1	NA	NA	TGCGCCAGCAGCTTGGGTGGGCACGACACAGATACGCAGTATTTT	CASSLGGHDTDTQYF
TRBJ2-3	14	TRBV11-1	NA	NA	TGTGCCAGCATAAGAGGAGTGACTTCAGATACGCAGTATTTT	CASIRGVTSDTQYF
TRBJ2-2	16	TRBV9	TRBD2	NA	TGTGCCAGCAGCGTAGACCCTAGCGGGGGGGCCAGGGAGCTGTTTTTT	CASSVDPSGGARELFF
TRBJ2-2	17	TRBV9	NA	NA	TGTGCCAGCAGCGTAGTTGCGGCAGGGTCAAACACCGGGGAGCTGTTTTTT	CASSVVAAGSNTGELFF
TRBJ1-2	14	TRBV5-1	NA	NA	TGCGCCAGCAGTCAAGGACAGACGAACTATGGCTACACCTTC	CASSQGQTNYGYTF
TRBJ2-1	12	TRBV11-2	NA	NA	TGTGCCAGCAGCTTAGTCCGGAATGAGCAGTTCTTC	CASSLVRNEQFF
TRBJ2-7	13	TRBV2	TRBD1	NA	TGTGCCAGCAGGGGGACAGGGAGTTGGGAGCAGTACTTC	CASRGTGSWEQYF
TRBJ1-4	15	TRBV18	NA	NA	TGTGCCAGCTCACCCACAGGGCTACCTAATGAAAAACTGTTTTTT	CASSPTGLPNEKLFF
TRBJ1-2	12	TRBV6-5	NA	once	TGTGCCAGCCACGCCCCCCGGGGGGGCTACACCTTC	CASHAPRGGYTF